This T cell receptor beta chain emerged from a study of blood T cell repertoires in COVID-19. Across the whole study: From the United States, Italy and Spain came samples of acute and convalescent COVID-19.

In the authors' methods: Quantification of nucleated cells was approximated via reference gene primer amplification. The assay was immunoSEQ multiplex PCR, and TCRdb's table has in-frame clones only and misses some. D and trimming were read from the DNA, whereas the V and J calls and clone size are those reported in that table. The sample lists a few hundred thousand clones; around 80% were seen once. Germline loops: CDR1 MNHEY, CDR2 SVGAGI. Trimming cost V 4 bases and J 6 bases; bases outside gene matches: 13. This CDR3 contains 16 residues. The table lists this clone with a count of one. Sequenced: peripheral blood. The sequence was collected from a human donor in a cohort sampled during active COVID-19. This sequence joins TRBV6-5 and TRBJ2-7; 9 positions agree with TRBD1. CDR3 in amino acids: CASSSKPGTGPGEQYF. Written as DNA, the CDR3 is TGTGCCAGCAGTTCCAAACCTGGGACAGGGCCGGGCGAGCAGTACTTC.